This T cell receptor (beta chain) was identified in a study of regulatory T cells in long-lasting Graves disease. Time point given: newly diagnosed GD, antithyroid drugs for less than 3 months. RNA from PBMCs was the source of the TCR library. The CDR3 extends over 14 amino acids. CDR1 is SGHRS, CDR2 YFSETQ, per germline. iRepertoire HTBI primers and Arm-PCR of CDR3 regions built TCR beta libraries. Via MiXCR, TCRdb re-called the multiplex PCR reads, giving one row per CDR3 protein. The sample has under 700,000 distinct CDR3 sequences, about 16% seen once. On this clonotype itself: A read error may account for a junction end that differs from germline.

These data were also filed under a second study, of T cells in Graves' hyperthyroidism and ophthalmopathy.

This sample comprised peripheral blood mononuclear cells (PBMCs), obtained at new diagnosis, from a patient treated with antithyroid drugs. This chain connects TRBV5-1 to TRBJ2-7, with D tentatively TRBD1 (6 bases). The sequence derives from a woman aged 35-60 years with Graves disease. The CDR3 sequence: CASSLSAGTSEQYF. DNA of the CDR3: TGTGCCAGCAGCCTGTCCGCCGGGACATCCGAGCAGTACTTC.